This T cell receptor (beta chain) was documented in a study of T-cell memory formation after mild COVID-19 (dated by TCRdb to the early 2020s). In terms of the full investigation: TCR sequence clusters from the two donors were found to be largely donor specific. T-cell clones expanding and contracting after mild COVID-19 in two donors were tracked by longitudinal TCRalpha and TCRbeta repertoire sequencing. Two young, previously healthy adult volunteers made up the cohort, one male and one female.

Ficoll-Paque density gradient centrifugation was the method used to isolate PBMCs. The sequencer was an Illumina NovaSeq 6000. cDNA libraries for TCRalpha and TCRbeta were prepared by 5'RACE using constant-segment primers, with sample barcodes and unique molecular identifiers added. Trizol reagent was used to extract RNA from every sample. Amplification of the libraries took two PCR steps, and the second step added a second sample barcode plus Illumina TruSeq adapters. Sequencing of the libraries was done on an Illumina NovaSeq, producing 2 x 150 bp paired-end reads. On the study's bioinformatics: The reads were demultiplexed and collapsed into UMI-guided consensus sequences using migec v1.2.7. Using mixcr v2.1.11, UMI consensuses were aligned to TRA and TRB V and J templates and then assembled into clonotypes. Clonotypes were classified as expanded or contracted when called significant by both edgeR and NoisET, with noise models trained on biological replicates. For edgeR calls, the cutoffs were a false discovery rate-adjusted p below 0.01 and a log2 fold-change threshold of 1. As an exploratory analysis of dynamics, PCA with hierarchical clustering was applied to max-normalized trajectories of the 1000 most abundant clonotypes. The CD4 or CD8 phenotype of responding clones was assigned using the separately sequenced CD4+ and CD8+ repertoires. Through fastp at Q25 and MiXCR, TCRdb rebuilt clones from the public reads, retaining in-frame beta chains. A single entry per CDR3 protein holds the most common genes and DNA from its merged rows. It is TCRdb's table, rather than the study itself, that gives the V and J calls and clone size. This sample is represented by a few hundred thousand distinct CDR3 sequences; around 28% of them were singletons. The ten largest clonotypes hold approximately 15% of the sample.

Here is what the overall study found, with its caveats: Contracting CD4+ clones turned up mainly in the CM and EM memory subsets, whereas EMRA was where CD8+ clones were enriched. SARS-CoV-2 specificity was not confirmed for the second-wave clones peaking on day 37. Clones contracting from day 15 to 85 had balanced CD4/CD8 phenotypes, while a second wave expanding from day 15 to 37 was biased towards CD4+. Some responding clones were detected in pre-infection memory, suggesting pre-existing cross-reactive memory T cells joined the SARS-CoV-2 response. Only a couple of mild cases were covered in the study, and larger cohorts including severe cases with pre-infection samples were considered necessary.

Worth noting for this clonotype: What this receptor recognizes is not known. Per-base qualities were not stored, and no clone one base away is much larger.

The germline V gene provides CDR1 SGHRS and CDR2 YFSETQ. V is pruned by 3 bases and J by 1 base, leaving 8 bases of the junction without a gene match. Measured from the cysteine to the phenylalanine, the CDR3 is 17 residues long. Only CDR3 DNA is held: 51 bases, read in frame from base 1. The sample consisted of PBMCs or a T cell subset sorted from them (not recorded which). The V gene is TRBV5-1 and the J gene is TRBJ1-1; 11 central nucleotides agree with TRBD1. The receptor was isolated from an adult woman who had mild COVID-19 (a few samples of this study predate the infection). The sample titles of this study are shuffled in the database, so cell type and time point are left out; the donor was told from shared clones. The DNA sequence is given as TGCGCCAGCAGCTGGGGGACAGGGGGTGTCTGGAACACTGAAGCTTTCTTT. Its translation is CASSWGTGGVWNTEAFF.